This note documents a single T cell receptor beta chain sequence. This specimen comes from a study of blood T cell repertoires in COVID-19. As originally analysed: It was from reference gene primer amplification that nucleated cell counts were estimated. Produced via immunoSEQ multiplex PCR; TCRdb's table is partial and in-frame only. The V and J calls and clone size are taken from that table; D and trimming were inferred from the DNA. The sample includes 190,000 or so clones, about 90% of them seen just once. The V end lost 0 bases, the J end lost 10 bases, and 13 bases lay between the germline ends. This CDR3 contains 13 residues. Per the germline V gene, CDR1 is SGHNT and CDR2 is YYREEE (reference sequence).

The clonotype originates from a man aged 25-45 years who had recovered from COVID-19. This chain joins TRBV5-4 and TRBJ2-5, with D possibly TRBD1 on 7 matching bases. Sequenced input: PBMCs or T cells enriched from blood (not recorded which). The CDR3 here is CASSLAQGEDQYF. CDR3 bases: TGTGCCAGCAGCTTGGCGCAGGGGGAGGACCAGTACTTC.